The clone carrying this T cell receptor (beta chain) was observed a few times. The data derive from a study of graft-versus-host responses after intestinal transplantation. Study background: All recipients were transplanted with multivisceral, liver-intestinal, or isolated intestinal grafts.

Each mixed lymphocyte reaction held 200,000 CFSE-labeled responders and 200,000 irradiated violet-dye-labeled stimulators. Sorting after the reaction isolated proliferating CFSE-low CD3+CD4+ and CD3+CD8+ responders. The CDR3 consists of 13 residues. V was shortened by 0 bases and J by 4 bases, with 6 bases between the two germline ends. Per germline, CDR1 SGDLS and CDR2 YYNGEE. Sequencing used immunoSEQ multiplex PCR; TCRdb keeps in-frame clones, though not all of them. Here the sample spans some 19,000 clones, 40% to 50% being singletons. This material consisted of alloreactive CD8+ T cells from a mixed lymphocyte reaction culture, taken before intestinal transplant. Indicated subset: CFSE-low proliferating T cells sorted from roughly six-day pre-transplant mixed lymphocyte reaction (GvH or HvG direction). The receptor comes from a human patient who received an intestinal transplant. The J gene is TRBJ2-3, the V gene TRBV9; D is undetermined. DNA of the CDR3: TGTGCCAGCAGCGTAGCTACCTCAGATACGCAGTATTTT. This encodes CASSVATSDTQYF.